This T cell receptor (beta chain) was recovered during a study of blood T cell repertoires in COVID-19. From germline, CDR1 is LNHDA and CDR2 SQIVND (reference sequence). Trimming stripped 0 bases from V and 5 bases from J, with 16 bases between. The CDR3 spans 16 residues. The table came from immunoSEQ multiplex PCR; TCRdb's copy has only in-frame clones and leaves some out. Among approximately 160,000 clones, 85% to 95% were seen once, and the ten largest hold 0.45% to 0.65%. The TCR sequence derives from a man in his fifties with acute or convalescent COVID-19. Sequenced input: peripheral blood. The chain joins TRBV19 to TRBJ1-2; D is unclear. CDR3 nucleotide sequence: TGTGCCAGTAGTATAGAGATGGCCAGGACGGGGTATGGCTACACCTTC. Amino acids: CASSIEMARTGYGYTF.